These 32 T cell receptor beta chains were all obtained from the same sample, sequenced in a study of blood T cell repertoires in COVID-19. Clones were sequenced by immunoSEQ multiplex PCR, and TCRdb holds only the in-frame ones, with some missing. The table records about 500,000 clones, about 88% of them present only once. The sample consisted of peripheral blood. Source of these receptors: a man aged 18-30 years with COVID-19, enrolled during active disease.

The chain combines TRBV5-1 with TRBJ2-1; 11 nucleotides match TRBD2. This CDR3 is 17 amino acids long. Per the germline V gene, CDR1 is SGHRS and CDR2 is YFSETQ. V was clipped by 4 bases and J by 5 bases; unmatched bases: 11. The CDR3 coding sequence is TGCGCCAGCAGCGTTCTCTCCTCACTAGCGGGGGACAATGAGCAGTTCTTC. It translates to CASSVLSSLAGDNEQFF.

The J gene is TRBJ2-2, the V gene TRBV6-5; 8 bases are a match to TRBD2. With 0 bases clipped from V and 9 bases from J, the junction kept 9 bases outside the gene matches. This CDR3 is built from 16 residues. The germline V gene encodes CDR1 MNHEY and CDR2 SVGAGI. The CDR3 DNA reads TGTGCCAGCAGTTACTCGGGCCGGGGACTAGGCCGGGAGCTGTTTTTT. Its protein product is CASSYSGRGLGRELFF.

The CDR3 is CASRQGPLDTQYF. CDR3 coding DNA: TGTGCCAGTCGACAGGGACCTTTAGATACGCAGTATTTT. This chain links TRBV5-6 with TRBJ2-3; TRBD1 aligns across 7 bases. This CDR3 comprises 13 residues. V shed 8 bases, J shed 5 bases, and the junction held 8 bases outside the gene matches. Germline values: CDR1 SGHDT, CDR2 YYEEEE. The full variable domain, completed using reference TRBV5-6 and TRBJ2-3, is DAGVTQSPTHLIKTRGQQVTLRCSPKSGHDTVSWYQQALGQGPQFIFQYYEEEERQRGNFPDRFSGHQFPNYSSELNVNALLLGDSALYLCASRQGPLDTQYFGPGTRLTVL.

J is TRBJ2-3 and V is TRBV19; weak D call: TRBD2 (5 bases). V shed 3 bases and J shed 2 bases, with 15 bases lying between them. The CDR3 sequence is 16 residues long. Germline V gene data show CDR1 as LNHDA and CDR2 as SQIVND (reference sequence). In DNA form, the CDR3 reads TGTGCCAGTAGTATCGGACTTCTCAAGCACACAGATACGCAGTATTTT. This gives the protein CASSIGLLKHTDTQYF.

The chain has TRBV27 and TRBJ1-4; TRBD1 agrees at 8 bases. The junction had 7 bases not matched to a gene; V was cut back by 6 bases and J by 7 bases. The germline gives CDR1 MNHEY, CDR2 SMNVEV (reference sequence). The CDR3 length is 14 residues. The CDR3 region is CASRSGTGGEKLFF. In nucleotides, the CDR3 is TGTGCCAGCAGATCCGGGACAGGAGGTGAAAAACTGTTTTTT.

The V gene is TRBV3-1 (or the pseudogene TRBV3-2), the J gene TRBJ2-7, with TRBD2 as a possible D gene (5 bases). The V end was cut by 1 base, the J end by 3 bases, with 10 bases between. The CDR3 runs to 14 residues. The germline gives CDR1 LGHDT, CDR2 YNNKEL (reference sequence). For the CDR3, the DNA is TGTGCCAGCAGCCAAGCTGAGGGCTTCTACGAGCAGTACTTC. Its translation is CASSQAEGFYEQYF.

This chain uses TRBV28 with TRBJ2-7; 7 bases fit TRBD2. CDR1 and CDR2 (germline): MDHEN, SYDVKM. V was pared by 6 bases and J by 3 bases, with 5 bases of the junction left unmatched. The CDR3 has 13 amino acids. The CDR3 is CASRDGGFYEQYF. For the CDR3, the DNA is TGTGCCAGCAGGGACGGGGGGTTCTACGAGCAGTACTTC.

This chain links TRBV3-1 (or the pseudogene TRBV3-2) with TRBJ1-5; D perhaps matches TRBD1 (5 bases). V was shortened by 1 base and J by 11 bases, with 24 bases between the two germline ends. Germline V gene lookup returns CDR1 LGHDT and CDR2 YNNKEL (reference sequence). This CDR3 is 17 amino acids long. The CDR3: CASSQVHIGSGGTAQHF. The DNA for the CDR3 is TGTGCCAGCAGCCAAGTACATATTGGATCCGGGGGGACGGCCCAGCATTTT.

The chain employs TRBV6-5 and TRBJ1-3, with D unresolved. The V and J ends lost 7 bases and 0 bases respectively, with 13 bases between them. CDR1 is MNHEY, CDR2 SVGAGI, per germline. CDR3 length: 15 amino acids. The CDR3 loop reads CASTRARDSGNTIYF. CDR3 DNA: TGTGCCAGCACCCGGGCCCGGGACTCTGGAAACACCATATATTTT.

The chain recombines TRBV6-6 with TRBJ1-1; TRBD1 matches at 9 bases. The CDR3 loop spans 15 amino acids. Germline CDR1 and CDR2: MNHNY and SVGAGI (reference sequence). After removal of 0 bases from V and 5 bases from J, the junction contained 4 bases not matched to a gene. CDR3 protein: CASSYSTGGRTEAFF. The CDR3 DNA follows: TGTGCCAGCAGTTACTCTACAGGGGGCCGAACTGAAGCTTTCTTT.

The chain couples TRBV2 to TRBJ2-2; TRBD1 might be the D (5 bases). The V gene's germline CDR1 is SNHLY and CDR2 FYNNEI. V dropped 1 base and J dropped 1 base, with 10 bases sitting between them. The CDR3 totals 16 residues. The CDR3 DNA reads as TGTGCCAGCAGTGAAGGTGGGGCAGAGAACACCGGGGAGCTGTTTTTT. This sequence encodes CASSEGGAENTGELFF.

The V and J genes are TRBV2 and TRBJ1-6; D call uncertain. CDR3 length: 14 amino acids. V lost 3 bases to trimming and J lost 5 bases, with 8 bases between them. CDR1 and CDR2 from the germline V gene are SNHLY and FYNNEI. Written as DNA, the CDR3 is TGTGCCAGCAGTGAGCGGCGGCATAATTCACCCCTCCACTTT. Protein sequence: CASSERRHNSPLHF.

V is TRBV18 and J is TRBJ2-7; D remains ambiguous. Trimming shortened V by 3 bases and J by 2 bases, and 11 bases separated the two germline ends. The germline CDR1 and CDR2 sequences are KGHSH and LQKENI. This CDR3 has 14 amino acids. The CDR3 reads CASSPTSPTYEQYF. The CDR3 coding sequence is TGTGCCAGCTCACCTACTTCACCCACCTACGAGCAGTACTTC.

Here the CDR3 reads CASRILGEETQYF. In DNA, the CDR3 is TGTGCCAGCCGTATTCTAGGGGAAGAGACCCAGTACTTC. The genes are TRBV2 and TRBJ2-5; D is perhaps TRBD1 (5 bases). The CDR3 has 13 amino acids. Germline V CDR1 and CDR2: SNHLY, FYNNEI. V lost 8 bases, J lost 3 bases, and 13 bases lay in between. Complete variable domain (other parts from reference TRBV2 and TRBJ2-5): EPEVTQTPSHQVTQMGQEVILRCVPISNHLYFYWYRQILGQKVEFLVSFYNNEISEKSEIFDDQFSVERPDGSNFTLKIRSTKLEDSAMYFCASRILGEETQYFGPGTRLLVL.

The chain recombines TRBV7-6 with TRBJ2-5; 7 bases line up with TRBD1. The CDR3 length is 14 residues. Germline CDR1 SGHVS, CDR2 FNYEAQ. V dropped 5 bases and J dropped 2; count of bases not matched to a gene: 5. The CDR3 region has the DNA TGTGCCAGCAGCACCGGGACAGTTCAAGAGACCCAGTACTTC. It specifies CASSTGTVQETQYF.

The chain has TRBV7-2 and TRBJ2-5; D perhaps matches TRBD2 (6 bases). CDR1 is SGHTA, CDR2 FQGNSA, per germline. V lost 3 bases and J lost 1, with 15 bases in between. CDR3 length equals 16 residues. Here the CDR3 DNA reads TGTGCCAGCAGCTTGAATTACGGGGGACCCCAAGAGACCCAGTACTTC. This sequence encodes CASSLNYGGPQETQYF.

This chain uses TRBV7-2 with TRBJ2-2; possibly TRBD1 for D (5 bases). The CDR3 length is 14 residues. The V and J ends lost 2 bases and 6 bases respectively, with 10 bases between them. Germline V gives CDR1 SGHTA, CDR2 FQGNSA. CDR3 in DNA: TGTGCCAGCAGCTTACAGGGTGGAGCCGGGGAGCTGTTTTTT. It yields the protein CASSLQGGAGELFF.

J is TRBJ1-5 and V is TRBV4-2; D is perhaps TRBD1 (6 bases). The germline gives CDR1 LGHNA, CDR2 YNFKEQ. This CDR3 region has 16 residues. Trimming took off 1 base at V and 0 bases at J, with 10 bases between the two ends. CDR3 sequence reads: CASSQGVQGSNQPQHF. CDR3 bases: TGTGCCAGCAGCCAAGGGGTACAGGGTAGCAATCAGCCCCAGCATTTT.

The chain uses TRBV5-4 and TRBJ2-7, with a weak D call TRBD2 (5 bases). CDR1 is SGHNT, CDR2 YYREEE, per germline (reference sequence). The CDR3 consists of 15 residues. Trimming took 3 bases from V and 5 from J, leaving 18 bases between them. The CDR3 region has the DNA TGTGCCAGCAGCTCACAACGGGGAGACGGGAACGAGCAGTACTTC. Its translation: CASSSQRGDGNEQYF. Complete variable domain (other parts from reference TRBV5-4 and TRBJ2-7): ETGVTQSPTHLIKTRGQQVTLRCSSQSGHNTVSWYQQALGQGPQFIFQYYREEENGRGNFPPRFSGLQFPNYSSELNVNALELDDSALYLCASSSQRGDGNEQYFGPGTRLTVT.

V usage is TRBV27 and J usage is TRBJ2-6; 11 nucleotides line up with TRBD1. This CDR3 comprises 17 residues. CDR1 is MNHEY and CDR2 is SMNVEV in the germline V gene (reference sequence). J lost 4 bases, V lost 8 bases, and 10 bases had no gene match. The CDR3 nucleotides are TGTGCCAGCGTGTTGGGACAGGGGGTCTCGGGGGCCAACGTCCTGACTTTC. Protein product: CASVLGQGVSGANVLTF.

This clone was found once. The chain recombines TRBV9 with TRBJ2-2; the D gene is possibly TRBD1 (5 bases). Germline V gene lookup returns CDR1 SGDLS and CDR2 YYNGEE. V shed 0 bases and J shed 4 bases, with 13 bases lying between them. The CDR3 spans 16 residues. The CDR3 here is CASSVGSGRGTGELFF. The CDR3 bases are TGTGCCAGCAGCGTAGGCTCAGGAAGGGGCACCGGGGAGCTGTTTTTT.

The CDR3 bases are TGTGCCAGCAGCGCTGAGGAGACCCAGTACTTC. Encoded protein: CASSAEETQYF. V gene TRBV7-9 combines with J gene TRBJ2-5; no definite D call. Trimming pared 5 bases from V and 5 bases from J, leaving 6 bases between. Germline assignment: CDR1 SEHNR and CDR2 FQNEAQ (reference sequence). This CDR3 is built from 11 residues.

The rearrangement links TRBV11-2 to TRBJ1-3; D ambiguous. V lost 1 base to trimming and J lost 0 bases, with 13 bases between them. Germline assignment: CDR1 SGHAT and CDR2 FQNNGV. The CDR3 is 17 residues long. CDR3 DNA sequence: TGTGCCAGCAGCTTAGCCGGTGGGCCCAGCTCTGGAAACACCATATATTTT. Its translation: CASSLAGGPSSGNTIYF.

The rearrangement joins TRBV27 to TRBJ1-5; 10 bases agree with TRBD1. Germline values: CDR1 MNHEY, CDR2 SMNVEV (reference sequence). This CDR3 contains 18 residues. With 10 bases clipped from V and 3 bases from J, the junction kept 18 bases outside the gene matches. This CDR3 is CATRLTGGASLYNQPQHF. In DNA form, the CDR3 reads TGTGCCACTCGGTTGACAGGGGGCGCATCCCTTTACAATCAGCCCCAGCATTTT.

The V and J genes are TRBV27 and TRBJ1-5; D uncertain. CDR1 and CDR2 from the germline V gene are MNHEY and SMNVEV (reference sequence). This CDR3 has 13 amino acids. Trimming pared 5 bases from V and 3 bases from J, leaving 8 bases between. DNA of the CDR3: TGTGCCAGCAGTGAGGGTATCAATCAGCCCCAGCATTTT. This encodes CASSEGINQPQHF.

This chain links TRBV3-1 (or the pseudogene TRBV3-2) with TRBJ2-1; maybe TRBD1 (6 bases). The CDR3 runs to 13 residues. Between the trimmed V and J ends, which lost 10 bases and 3 bases, there was a span of 13 bases. CDR1 and CDR2 (germline): LGHDT, YNNKEL (reference sequence). CDR3 DNA: TGTGCCACAGGGGTAGGGATCTACAATGAGCAGTTCTTC. This codes for CATGVGIYNEQFF.

This chain joins TRBV11-2 and TRBJ2-3; a weak D match, TRBD1 (5 bases). The CDR3 is 18 amino acids. The germline gives CDR1 SGHAT, CDR2 FQNNGV. The germline V and J ends were trimmed by 5 bases and 4 bases, with 25 bases remaining between them. The CDR3 is CASSPAAAGFRSADTQYF. The CDR3, as DNA: TGTGCCAGCAGCCCCGCCGCGGCAGGGTTTCGGAGCGCAGATACGCAGTATTTT.

V gene TRBV2 combines with J gene TRBJ2-2; TRBD1 aligns across 7 bases. CDR3 length: 15 amino acids. V was pared by 6 bases and J by 4 bases, with 8 bases of the junction left unmatched. The germline V gene has CDR1 SNHLY and CDR2 FYNNEI. This CDR3 reads CASSSGTVSTGELFF. CDR3 coding DNA: TGTGCCAGCAGCTCCGGGACAGTTTCCACCGGGGAGCTGTTTTTT.

This clone was counted between two and nine times. This sequence joins TRBV19 and TRBJ1-2; no definite D call. The CDR3 has 13 residues. V was trimmed by 3 bases and J by 5 bases, leaving 10 bases between them. Germline lookup yields CDR1 LNHDA and CDR2 SQIVND (reference sequence). CDR3 in DNA: TGTGCCAGTAGTATGTCGGGGAGGTATGGCTACACCTTC. Encoded protein: CASSMSGRYGYTF.

The chain joins TRBV11-2 to TRBJ2-7; 7 bases are a match to TRBD1. The CDR3 spans 15 residues. V shed 5 bases, J shed 1 base, and the junction held 8 bases outside the gene matches. CDR1 and CDR2 from the germline V gene are SGHAT and FQNNGV. CDR3 nucleotides: TGTGCCAGCAGCAGCTACAGGGGACGATCCTACGAGCAGTACTTC. Protein product: CASSSYRGRSYEQYF. Drawing the rest from reference TRBV11-2 and TRBJ2-7, the complete variable domain is EAGVAQSPRYKIIEKRQSVAFWCNPISGHATLYWYQQILGQGPKLLIQFQNNGVVDDSQLPKDRFSAERLKGVDSTLKIQPAKLEDSAVYLCASSSYRGRSYEQYFGPGTRLTVT.

This chain links TRBV4-2 with TRBJ2-3, with 11 bases that match TRBD2. Germline V gene lookup returns CDR1 LGHNA and CDR2 YNFKEQ. CDR3 length equals 17 residues. V lost 5 bases and J lost 3; bases outside the gene matches: 10. The CDR3 bases are TGTGCCAGCAGCGGAGACGGGACTAGCGGTCTAACAGATACGCAGTATTTT. Translating gives CASSGDGTSGLTDTQYF.

This chain links TRBV7-9 with TRBJ1-4; the D is unclear. This CDR3 region has 16 residues. Trimming removed 1 base at V and 3 bases at J, with 12 bases between. Germline V gene data show CDR1 as SEHNR and CDR2 as FQNEAQ (reference sequence). In nucleotides, the CDR3 is TGTGCCAGCAGCTTAGGGAGGGCAGAGGCTAATGAAAAACTGTTTTTT. Its translation: CASSLGRAEANEKLFF.